Below are 5 T cell receptor beta chains sequenced from a single sample in a study of identical twins. TCRdb re-analysed the 5' RACE reads in MiXCR, keeping a single row per CDR3 protein. The sample holds hundreds of thousands of distinct CDR3 sequences, about 24% seen once. The same data also contributed to another study, on T cells expressing NK-cell markers.

The specimen was CD4+ T cells sorted from blood. These receptors were taken from a woman younger than 35 in good health.

The chain uses TRBV5-6 and TRBJ2-4; 7 positions agree with TRBD1. The CDR3 is 13 residues long. With V trimmed by 2 bases and J by 8 bases, 4 bases remained unmatched. CDR1 and CDR2 (germline): SGHDT, YYEEEE. For the CDR3, the DNA is TGTGCCAGCAGCTTTACAGGGGTAGACATTCAGTACTTC. It is translated as CASSFTGVDIQYF.

The chain combines TRBV11-3 with TRBJ2-1; 9 bases match TRBD2. Germline V CDR1 and CDR2: SGHNT, YENEEA. With V trimmed by 5 bases and J by 8 bases, 7 bases remained unmatched. The CDR3 runs to 14 residues. The CDR3 DNA follows: TGTGCCAGCAGCATAGCGGGAGTTAGGGATGAGCAGTTCTTC. Translation gives CASSIAGVRDEQFF.

The chain carries TRBV15 and TRBJ2-1, with 8 bases aligning to TRBD1. Germline values: CDR1 LNHNV, CDR2 YYDKDF (reference sequence). The trim removed 1 base at V and 5 bases at J, leaving 7 bases unmatched. The CDR3 totals 16 residues. CDR3 amino acids: CATSRGRTGWDNEQFF. CDR3 nucleotides: TGTGCCACCAGCAGAGGACGGACAGGGTGGGACAATGAGCAGTTCTTC. Full variable domain (remainder filled in from reference TRBV15 and TRBJ2-1): DAMVIQNPRYQVTQFGKPVTLSCSQTLNHNVMYWYQQKSSQAPKLLFHYYDKDFNNEADTPDNFQSRRPNTSFCFLDIRSPGLGDTAMYLCATSRGRTGWDNEQFFGPGTRLTVL.

This clonotype turned up a few times. This chain uses TRBV9 with TRBJ1-3, with D uncertain. CDR3 size: 14 residues. The germline gives CDR1 SGDLS, CDR2 YYNGEE. Trimming removed 3 bases from V and 0 bases from J, with 7 bases in between. CDR3 loop: CASSAYGSGNTIYF. CDR3 in DNA: TGTGCCAGCAGCGCCTACGGCTCTGGAAACACCATATATTTT. Together with reference TRBV9 and TRBJ1-3, the CDR3 gives the full variable domain: DSGVTQTPKHLITATGQRVTLRCSPRSGDLSVYWYQQSLDQGLQFLIQYYNGEERAKGNILERFSAQQFPDLHSELNLSSLELGDSALYFCASSAYGSGNTIYFGEGSWLTVV.

Only a few counts were recorded for this clonotype. V and J are TRBV9 and TRBJ2-3; D is possibly TRBD2 (5 bases). The CDR3 runs to 14 residues. Germline V gives CDR1 SGDLS, CDR2 YYNGEE. Trimming removed 3 bases from V and 2 bases from J, with 10 bases in between. The CDR3 loop is CASSARGSTDTQYF. The CDR3 nucleotides are TGTGCCAGCAGCGCCCGCGGGTCCACAGATACGCAGTATTTT.